The TCR beta chain described here comes from a study of cytomegalovirus exposure and HLA in healthy donors. The study, taken as a whole, reports: Immune exposure was documented only through CMV serostatus.

A note on this clone: Its specificity is unknown.

This CDR3 contains 15 residues. CDR1 is SGHNT, CDR2 YENEEA, per germline. V trimming: 0 bases; J trimming: 6 bases; junction bases outside the gene matches: 3. The primer mix had 60 Vbeta and 13 Jbeta primers. TCRdb keeps only in-frame clones here, not all; method: immunoSEQ multiplex PCR. In the table there are about 180,000 clones, approximately 81% of which are singletons. Source material: PBMCs. This receptor was obtained from a boy between 2 and 10 years old in good health and CMV-seronegative. The rearrangement joins TRBV11-3 to TRBJ1-5; 9 nucleotides align to TRBD1. CDR3 in DNA: TGTGCCAGCAGCTTAGATAACAGGGGGCTTCAGCCCCAGCATTTT. Translation: CASSLDNRGLQPQHF. Full variable domain (missing parts from reference TRBV11-3 and TRBJ1-5): EAGVVQSPRYKIIEKKQPVAFWCNPISGHNTLYWYLQNLGQGPELLIRYENEEAVDDSQLPKDRFSAERLKGVDSTLKIQPAELGDSAVYLCASSLDNRGLQPQHFGDGTRLSIL.